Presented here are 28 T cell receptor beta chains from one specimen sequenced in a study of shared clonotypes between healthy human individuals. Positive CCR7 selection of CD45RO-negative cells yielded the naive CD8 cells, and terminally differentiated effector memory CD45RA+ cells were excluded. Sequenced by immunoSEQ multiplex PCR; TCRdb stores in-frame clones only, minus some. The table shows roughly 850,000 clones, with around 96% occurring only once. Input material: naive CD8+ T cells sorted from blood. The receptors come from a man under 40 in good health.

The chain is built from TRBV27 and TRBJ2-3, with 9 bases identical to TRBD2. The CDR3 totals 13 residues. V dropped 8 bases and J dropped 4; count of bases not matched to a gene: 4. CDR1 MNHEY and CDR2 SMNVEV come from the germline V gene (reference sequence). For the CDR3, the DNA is TGTGCCAGCGGTAGCGGGAGCTCAGATACGCAGTATTTT. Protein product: CASGSGSSDTQYF.

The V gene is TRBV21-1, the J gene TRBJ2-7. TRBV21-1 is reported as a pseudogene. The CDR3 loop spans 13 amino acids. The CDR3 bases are TGTGCCAGCAGCAAAAGGCATTTTTACGAGCAGTACTTC. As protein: CASSKRHFYEQYF.

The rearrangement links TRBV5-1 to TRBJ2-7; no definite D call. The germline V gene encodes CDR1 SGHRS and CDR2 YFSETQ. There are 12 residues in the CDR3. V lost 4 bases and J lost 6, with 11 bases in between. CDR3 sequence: CASSPAGLEQYF. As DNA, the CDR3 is TGCGCCAGCAGCCCGGCTGGGCTCGAGCAGTACTTC. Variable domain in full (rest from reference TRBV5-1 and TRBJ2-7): KAGVTQTPRYLIKTRGQQVTLSCSPISGHRSVSWYQQTPGQGLQFLFEYFSETQRNKGNFPGRFSGRQFSNSRSEMNVSTLELGDSALYLCASSPAGLEQYFGPGTRLTVT.

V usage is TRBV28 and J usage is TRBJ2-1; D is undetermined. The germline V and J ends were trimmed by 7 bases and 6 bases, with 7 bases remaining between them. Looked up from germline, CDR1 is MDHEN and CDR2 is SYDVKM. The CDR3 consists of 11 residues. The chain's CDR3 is CASTLSNEQFF. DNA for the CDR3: TGTGCCAGCACTCTCTCCAATGAGCAGTTCTTC.

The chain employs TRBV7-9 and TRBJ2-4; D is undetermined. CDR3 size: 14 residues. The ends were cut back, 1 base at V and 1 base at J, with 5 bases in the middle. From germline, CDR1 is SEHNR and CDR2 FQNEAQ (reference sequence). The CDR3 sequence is CASSLENAKNIQYF. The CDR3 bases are TGTGCCAGCAGCTTAGAAAACGCCAAAAACATTCAGTACTTC.

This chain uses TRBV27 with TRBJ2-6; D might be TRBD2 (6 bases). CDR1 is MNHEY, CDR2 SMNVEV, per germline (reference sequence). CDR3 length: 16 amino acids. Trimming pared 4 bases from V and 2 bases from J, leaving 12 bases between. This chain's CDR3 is CASSSWTTTGANVLTF. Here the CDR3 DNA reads TGTGCCAGCAGTTCCTGGACTACCACTGGGGCCAACGTCCTGACTTTC.

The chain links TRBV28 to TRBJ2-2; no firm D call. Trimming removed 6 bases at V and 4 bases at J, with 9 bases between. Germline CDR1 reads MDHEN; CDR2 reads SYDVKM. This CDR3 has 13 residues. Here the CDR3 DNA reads TGTGCCAGCAGAGCGATAGGCACCGGGGAGCTGTTTTTT. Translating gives CASRAIGTGELFF.

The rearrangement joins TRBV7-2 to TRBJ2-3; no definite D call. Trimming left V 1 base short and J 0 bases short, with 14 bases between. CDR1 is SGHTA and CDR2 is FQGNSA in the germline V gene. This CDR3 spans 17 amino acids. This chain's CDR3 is CASSLDRSITSTDTQYF. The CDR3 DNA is TGTGCCAGCAGCTTAGATCGATCTATTACTAGCACAGATACGCAGTATTTT.

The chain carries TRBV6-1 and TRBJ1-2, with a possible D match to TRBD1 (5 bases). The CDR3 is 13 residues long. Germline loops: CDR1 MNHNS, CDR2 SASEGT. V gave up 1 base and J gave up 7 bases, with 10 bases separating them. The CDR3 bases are TGTGCCAGCAGTGAAGGGGGCTCTTTTGGCTACACCTTC. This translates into CASSEGGSFGYTF.

DNA of the CDR3: TGCGCCAGCAGCTTGGCCAATGGGCTAGCGGGAGGTGACAACATTCAGTACTTC. Amino acid sequence: CASSLANGLAGGDNIQYF. The V call is TRBV5-1, the J call TRBJ2-4; 11 positions agree with TRBD2. With V trimmed by 0 bases and J by 7 bases, 12 bases remained unmatched. Per the germline V gene, CDR1 is SGHRS and CDR2 is YFSETQ. The CDR3 spans 18 residues.

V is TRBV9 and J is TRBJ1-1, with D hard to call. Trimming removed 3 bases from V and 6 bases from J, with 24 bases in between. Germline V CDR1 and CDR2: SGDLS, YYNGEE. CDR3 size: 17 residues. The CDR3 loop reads CASSARPNSQRRAEAFF. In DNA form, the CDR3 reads TGTGCCAGCAGCGCGAGACCCAACTCCCAGCGGCGTGCTGAAGCTTTCTTT.

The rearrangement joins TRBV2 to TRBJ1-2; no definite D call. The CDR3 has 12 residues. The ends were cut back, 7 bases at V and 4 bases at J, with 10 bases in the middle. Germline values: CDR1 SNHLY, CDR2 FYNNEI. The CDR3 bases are TGTGCCAGCAAGCCCCGGGTCTATGGCTACACCTTC. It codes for CASKPRVYGYTF.

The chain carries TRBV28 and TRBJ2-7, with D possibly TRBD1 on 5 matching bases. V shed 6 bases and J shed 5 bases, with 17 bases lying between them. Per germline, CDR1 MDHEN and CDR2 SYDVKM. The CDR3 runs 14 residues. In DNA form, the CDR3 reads TGTGCCAGCAGGGACCCTGGTTGGGGCGACGAGCAGTACTTC. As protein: CASRDPGWGDEQYF.

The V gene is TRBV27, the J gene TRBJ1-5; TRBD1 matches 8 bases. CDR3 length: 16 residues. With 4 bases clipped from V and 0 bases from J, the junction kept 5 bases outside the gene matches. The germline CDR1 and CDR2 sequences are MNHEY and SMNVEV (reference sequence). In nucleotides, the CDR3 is TGTGCCAGCAGTTCGGACAGGGCTGCTAGCAATCAGCCCCAGCATTTT. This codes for CASSSDRAASNQPQHF.

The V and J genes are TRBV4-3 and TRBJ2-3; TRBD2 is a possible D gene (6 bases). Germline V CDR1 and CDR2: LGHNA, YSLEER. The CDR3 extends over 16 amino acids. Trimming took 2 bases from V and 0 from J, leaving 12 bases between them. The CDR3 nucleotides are TGCGCCAGCAGCCAACGGACGGCGGGGAGCACAGATACGCAGTATTTT. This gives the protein CASSQRTAGSTDTQYF.

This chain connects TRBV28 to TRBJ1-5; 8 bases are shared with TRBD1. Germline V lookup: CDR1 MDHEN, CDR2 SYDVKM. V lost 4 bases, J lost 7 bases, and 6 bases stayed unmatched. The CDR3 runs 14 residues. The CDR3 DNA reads TGTGCCAGCAGTTCGACAGGGGTAGGCCAGCCCCAGCATTTT. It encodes CASSSTGVGQPQHF.

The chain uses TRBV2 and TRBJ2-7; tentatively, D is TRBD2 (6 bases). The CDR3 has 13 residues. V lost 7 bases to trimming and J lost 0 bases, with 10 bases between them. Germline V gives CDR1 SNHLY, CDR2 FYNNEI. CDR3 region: CASTKTSSYEQYF. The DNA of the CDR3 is TGTGCCAGCACTAAGACTAGCTCCTACGAGCAGTACTTC.

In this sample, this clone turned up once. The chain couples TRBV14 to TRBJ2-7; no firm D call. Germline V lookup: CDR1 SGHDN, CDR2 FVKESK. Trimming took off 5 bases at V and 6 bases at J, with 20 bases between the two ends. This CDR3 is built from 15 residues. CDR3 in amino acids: CASSSWAPPTGEQYF. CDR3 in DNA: TGTGCCAGCAGCTCCTGGGCACCGCCTACCGGCGAGCAGTACTTC.

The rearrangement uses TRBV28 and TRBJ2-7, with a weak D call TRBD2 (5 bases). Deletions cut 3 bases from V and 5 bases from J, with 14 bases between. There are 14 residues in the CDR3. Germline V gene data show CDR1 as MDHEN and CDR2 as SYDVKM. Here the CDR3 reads CASSFIRRVDEQYF. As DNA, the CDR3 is TGTGCCAGCAGTTTCATCAGGCGGGTTGACGAGCAGTACTTC.

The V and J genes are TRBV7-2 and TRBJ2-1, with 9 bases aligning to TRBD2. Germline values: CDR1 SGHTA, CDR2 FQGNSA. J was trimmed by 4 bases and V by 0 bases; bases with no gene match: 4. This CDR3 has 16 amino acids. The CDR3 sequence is CASSLAPSGVYNEQFF. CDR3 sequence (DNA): TGTGCCAGCAGCTTAGCCCCTAGCGGGGTATACAATGAGCAGTTCTTC.

This CDR3 is CSVDRADSREQYF. CDR3 sequence (DNA): TGCAGCGTTGACCGTGCAGACAGTCGCGAGCAGTACTTC. V usage is TRBV29-1 and J usage is TRBJ2-7; weak D call: TRBD1 (5 bases). This CDR3 is 13 amino acids long. Trimming took off 3 bases at V and 6 bases at J, with 15 bases between the two ends. Germline V gives CDR1 SQVTM, CDR2 ANQGSEA.

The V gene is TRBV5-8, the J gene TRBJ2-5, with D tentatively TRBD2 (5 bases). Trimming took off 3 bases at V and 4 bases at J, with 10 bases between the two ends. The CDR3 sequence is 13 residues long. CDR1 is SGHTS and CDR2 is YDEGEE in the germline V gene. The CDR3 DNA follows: TGTGCCAGCAGCTCCGGAGGCCTAGAGACCCAGTACTTC. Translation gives CASSSGGLETQYF.

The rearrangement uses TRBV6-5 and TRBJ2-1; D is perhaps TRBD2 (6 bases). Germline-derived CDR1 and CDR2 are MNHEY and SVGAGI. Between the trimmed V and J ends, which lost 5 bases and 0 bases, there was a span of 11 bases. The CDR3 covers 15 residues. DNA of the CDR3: TGTGCCAGCAGTCACGGCGGGATCTCCTACAATGAGCAGTTCTTC. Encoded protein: CASSHGGISYNEQFF.

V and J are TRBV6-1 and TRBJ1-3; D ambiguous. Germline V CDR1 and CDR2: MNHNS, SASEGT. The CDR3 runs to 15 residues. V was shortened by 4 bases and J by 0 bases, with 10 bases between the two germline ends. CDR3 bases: TGTGCCAGCAGTGCCCCGGCCAGCTCTGGAAACACCATATATTTT. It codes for CASSAPASSGNTIYF.

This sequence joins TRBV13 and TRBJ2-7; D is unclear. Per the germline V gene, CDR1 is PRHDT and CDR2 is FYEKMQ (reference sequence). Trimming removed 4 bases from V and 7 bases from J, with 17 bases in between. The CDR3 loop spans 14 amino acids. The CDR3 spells CASSSPNVAGEQYF. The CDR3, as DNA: TGTGCCAGCAGCTCCCCTAATGTGGCAGGAGAGCAGTACTTC.

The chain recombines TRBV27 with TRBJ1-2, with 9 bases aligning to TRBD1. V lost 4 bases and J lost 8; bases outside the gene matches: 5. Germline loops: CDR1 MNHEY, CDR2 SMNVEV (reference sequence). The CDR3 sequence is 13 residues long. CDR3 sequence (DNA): TGTGCCAGCAGTTCCTGGGACAGGGACGGCTACACCTTC. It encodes CASSSWDRDGYTF.

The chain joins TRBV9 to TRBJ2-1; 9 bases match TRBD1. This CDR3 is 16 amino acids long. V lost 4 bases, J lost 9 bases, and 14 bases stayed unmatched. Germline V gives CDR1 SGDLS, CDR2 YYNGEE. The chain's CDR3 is CASSHSSGTGWVEQFF. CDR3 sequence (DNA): TGTGCCAGCAGCCACTCCTCCGGGACAGGGTGGGTTGAGCAGTTCTTC. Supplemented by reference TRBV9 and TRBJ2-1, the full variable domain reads DSGVTQTPKHLITATGQRVTLRCSPRSGDLSVYWYQQSLDQGLQFLIQYYNGEERAKGNILERFSAQQFPDLHSELNLSSLELGDSALYFCASSHSSGTGWVEQFFGPGTRLTVL.

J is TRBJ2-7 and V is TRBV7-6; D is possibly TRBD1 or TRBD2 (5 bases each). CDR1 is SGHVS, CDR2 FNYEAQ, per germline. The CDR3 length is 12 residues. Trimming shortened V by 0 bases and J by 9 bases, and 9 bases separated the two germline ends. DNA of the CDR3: TGTGCCAGCAGCTTAGCGGGGGACGGGCAGTACTTC. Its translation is CASSLAGDGQYF.